This T cell receptor beta chain was retrieved from a study of blood T cells in healthy people across ages. General observations from the study: More naive CD4+ cells and higher diversity marked long-lived donors relative to aged donors.

A J-beta primer mix and a sample-barcoded 5' primer were used in a second PCR of about 7 to 12 cycles. A minimum of 3 million CDR3-containing paired-end reads was obtained for each sample. A single record per CDR3 protein comes from TCRdb applying MiXCR to the 5' RACE reads. The sample records about 1.1 million distinct CDR3 sequences, around two fifths being singletons. The V and J ends lost 0 bases and 4 bases, in that order; junction bases with no gene match: 2. The CDR3 contains 14 residues. From germline, CDR1 is DFQATT and CDR2 SNEGSKA (reference sequence). Each donor gave 9.5 to 10 milliliters of peripheral blood. They isolated at least 6 million PBMCs from each sample. To note about this clonotype: The target antigen is unknown.

Specimen: blood. This chain connects TRBV20-1 to TRBJ2-1; 8 positions match TRBD2. The sequence came from a man younger than 30 in good health. CDR3 loop: CSAREAGGYNEQFF. In nucleotides, the CDR3 is TGCAGTGCTAGAGAGGCGGGGGGTTACAATGAGCAGTTCTTC.